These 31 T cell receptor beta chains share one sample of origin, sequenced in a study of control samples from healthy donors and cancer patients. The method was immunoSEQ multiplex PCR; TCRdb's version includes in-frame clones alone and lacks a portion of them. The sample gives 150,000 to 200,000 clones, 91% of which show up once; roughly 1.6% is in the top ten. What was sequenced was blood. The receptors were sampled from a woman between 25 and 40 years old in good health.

The CDR3 DNA is TGTGCCACCGCGACAGGGGGCACAGATACGCAGTATTTT. Protein sequence: CATATGGTDTQYF. The genes are TRBV19 and TRBJ2-3, with 8 bases identical to TRBD1. This CDR3 has 13 residues. V dropped 10 bases and J dropped 1; count of bases not matched to a gene: 4. In germline, CDR1 is LNHDA, CDR2 SQIVND (reference sequence).

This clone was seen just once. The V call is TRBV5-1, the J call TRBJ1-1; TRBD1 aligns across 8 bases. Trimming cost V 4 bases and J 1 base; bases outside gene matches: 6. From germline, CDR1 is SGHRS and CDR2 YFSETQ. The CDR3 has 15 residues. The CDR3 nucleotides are TGCGCCAGCAGCCAGCAGGGGGCGCGGAACACTGAAGCTTTCTTT. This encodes CASSQQGARNTEAFF.

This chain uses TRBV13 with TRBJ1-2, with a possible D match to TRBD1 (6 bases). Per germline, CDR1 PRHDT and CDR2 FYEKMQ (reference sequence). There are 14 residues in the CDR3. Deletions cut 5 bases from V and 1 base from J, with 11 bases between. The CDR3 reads CASSASGHNYGYTF. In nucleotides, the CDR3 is TGTGCCAGCAGCGCGTCGGGACATAACTATGGCTACACCTTC.

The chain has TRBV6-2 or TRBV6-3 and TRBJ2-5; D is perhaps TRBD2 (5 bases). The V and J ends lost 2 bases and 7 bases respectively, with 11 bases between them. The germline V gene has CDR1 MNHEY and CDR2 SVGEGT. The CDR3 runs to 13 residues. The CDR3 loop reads CASSYDYGGTQYF. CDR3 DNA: TGTGCCAGCAGTTACGACTACGGCGGGACCCAGTACTTC.

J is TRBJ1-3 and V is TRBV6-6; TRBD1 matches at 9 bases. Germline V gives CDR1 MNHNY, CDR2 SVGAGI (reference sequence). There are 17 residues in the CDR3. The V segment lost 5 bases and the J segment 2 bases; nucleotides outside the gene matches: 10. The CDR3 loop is CASSPRDRAWAGNTIYF. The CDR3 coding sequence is TGTGCCAGCAGTCCCCGGGACAGGGCGTGGGCTGGAAACACCATATATTTT.

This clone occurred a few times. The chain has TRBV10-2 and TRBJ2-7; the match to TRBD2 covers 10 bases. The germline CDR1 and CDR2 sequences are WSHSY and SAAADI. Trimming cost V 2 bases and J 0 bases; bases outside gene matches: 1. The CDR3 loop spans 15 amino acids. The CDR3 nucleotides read TGCGCCAGCAGTGAGACTAGCGGGAACTCCTACGAGCAGTACTTC. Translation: CASSETSGNSYEQYF.

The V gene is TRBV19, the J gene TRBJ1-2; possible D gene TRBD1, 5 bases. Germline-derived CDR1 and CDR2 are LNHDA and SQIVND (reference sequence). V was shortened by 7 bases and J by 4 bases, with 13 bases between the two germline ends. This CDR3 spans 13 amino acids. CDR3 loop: CASTIDSFYGYTF. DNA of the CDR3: TGTGCCAGTACCATCGACAGTTTCTATGGCTACACCTTC.

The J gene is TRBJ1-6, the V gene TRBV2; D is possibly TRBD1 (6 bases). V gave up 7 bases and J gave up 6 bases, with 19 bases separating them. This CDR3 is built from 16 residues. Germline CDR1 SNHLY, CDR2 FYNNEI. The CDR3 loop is CASTRRGATTNSPLHF. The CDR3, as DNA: TGTGCCAGCACGCGACGGGGGGCGACTACTAATTCACCCCTCCACTTT.

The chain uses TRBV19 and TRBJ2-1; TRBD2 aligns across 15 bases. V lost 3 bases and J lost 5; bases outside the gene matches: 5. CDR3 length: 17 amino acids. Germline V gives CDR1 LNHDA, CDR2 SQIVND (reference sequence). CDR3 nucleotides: TGTGCCAGTAGTATTCGGACTAGCGGGAGGGTGGACAATGAGCAGTTCTTC. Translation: CASSIRTSGRVDNEQFF.

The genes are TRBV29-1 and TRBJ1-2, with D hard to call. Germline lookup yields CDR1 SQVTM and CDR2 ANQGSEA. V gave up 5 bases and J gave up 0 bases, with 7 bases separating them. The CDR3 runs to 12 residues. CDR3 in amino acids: CSVTPANYGYTF. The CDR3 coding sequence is TGCAGCGTTACACCCGCTAACTATGGCTACACCTTC. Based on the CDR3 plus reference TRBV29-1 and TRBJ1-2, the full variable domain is SAVISQKPSRDICQRGTSLTIQCQVDSQVTMMFWYRQQPGQSLTLIATANQGSEATYESGFVIDKFPISRPNLTFSTLTVSNMSPEDSSIYLCSVTPANYGYTFGSGTRLTVV.

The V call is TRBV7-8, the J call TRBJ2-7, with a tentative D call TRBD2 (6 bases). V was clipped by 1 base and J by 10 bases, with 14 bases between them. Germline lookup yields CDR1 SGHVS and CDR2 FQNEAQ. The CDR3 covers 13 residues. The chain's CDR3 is CASSLGAGWFQYF. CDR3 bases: TGTGCCAGCAGCTTAGGGGCGGGATGGTTCCAGTACTTC.

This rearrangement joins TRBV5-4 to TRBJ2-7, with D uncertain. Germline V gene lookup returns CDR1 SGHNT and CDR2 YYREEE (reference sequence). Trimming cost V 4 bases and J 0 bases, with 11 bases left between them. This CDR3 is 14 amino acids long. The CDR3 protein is CASSEDVSSYEQYF. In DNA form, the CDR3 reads TGTGCCAGCAGCGAGGACGTGAGCTCCTACGAGCAGTACTTC.

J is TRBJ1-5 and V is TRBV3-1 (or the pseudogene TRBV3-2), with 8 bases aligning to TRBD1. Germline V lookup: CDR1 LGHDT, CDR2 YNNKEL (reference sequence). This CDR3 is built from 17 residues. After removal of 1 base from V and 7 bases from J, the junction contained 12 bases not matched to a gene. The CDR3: CASSQGCGQGWEQPQHF. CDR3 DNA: TGTGCCAGCAGCCAAGGATGCGGACAGGGATGGGAGCAGCCCCAGCATTTT.

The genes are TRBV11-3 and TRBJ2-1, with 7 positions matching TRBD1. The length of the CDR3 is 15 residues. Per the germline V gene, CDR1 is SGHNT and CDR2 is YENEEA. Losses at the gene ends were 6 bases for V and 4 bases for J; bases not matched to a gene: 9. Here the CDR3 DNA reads TGTGCCAGCAGAGAGACACAGGGGATATACAATGAGCAGTTCTTC. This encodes CASRETQGIYNEQFF.

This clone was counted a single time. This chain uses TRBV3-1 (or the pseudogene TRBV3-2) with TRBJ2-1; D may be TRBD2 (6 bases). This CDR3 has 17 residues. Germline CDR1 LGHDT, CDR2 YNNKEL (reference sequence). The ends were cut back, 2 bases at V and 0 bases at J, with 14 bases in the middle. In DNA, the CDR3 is TGTGCCAGCAGCCAATTTGGGGGAGGACTCTCCTACAATGAGCAGTTCTTC. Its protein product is CASSQFGGGLSYNEQFF.

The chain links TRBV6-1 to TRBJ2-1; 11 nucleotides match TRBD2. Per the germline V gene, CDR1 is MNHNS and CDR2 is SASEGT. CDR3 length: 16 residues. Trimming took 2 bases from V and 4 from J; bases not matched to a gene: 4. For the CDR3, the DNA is TGTGCCAGCAGTGAATCCCGACTAGCGGGGTACAATGAGCAGTTCTTC. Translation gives CASSESRLAGYNEQFF.

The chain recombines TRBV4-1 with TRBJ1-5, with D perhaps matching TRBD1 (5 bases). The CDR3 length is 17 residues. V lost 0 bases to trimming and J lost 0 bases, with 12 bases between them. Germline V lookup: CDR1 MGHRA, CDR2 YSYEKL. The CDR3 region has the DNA TGCGCCAGCAGCCAAGATGGAGGGGCTTATAGCAATCAGCCCCAGCATTTT. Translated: CASSQDGGAYSNQPQHF.

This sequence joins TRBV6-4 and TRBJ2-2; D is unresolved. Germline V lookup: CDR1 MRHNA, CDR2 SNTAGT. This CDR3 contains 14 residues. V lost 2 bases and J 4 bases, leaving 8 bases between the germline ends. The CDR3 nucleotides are TGTGCCAGCAGTGACAGGGCTCCCACCGGGGAGCTGTTTTTT. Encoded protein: CASSDRAPTGELFF.

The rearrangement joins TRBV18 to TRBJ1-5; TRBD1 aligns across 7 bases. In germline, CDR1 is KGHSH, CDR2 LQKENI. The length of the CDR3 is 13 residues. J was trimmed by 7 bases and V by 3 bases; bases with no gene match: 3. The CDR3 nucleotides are TGTGCCAGCTCACCGACAGGGATACAGCCCCAGCATTTT. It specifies CASSPTGIQPQHF.

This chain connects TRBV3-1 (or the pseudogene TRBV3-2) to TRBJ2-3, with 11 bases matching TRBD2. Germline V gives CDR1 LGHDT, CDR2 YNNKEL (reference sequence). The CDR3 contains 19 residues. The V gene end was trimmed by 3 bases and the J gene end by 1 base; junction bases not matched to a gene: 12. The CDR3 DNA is TGTGCCAGCAGCCATCCCACACCCTTGACTAGCGGGGGCACAGATACGCAGTATTTT. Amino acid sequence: CASSHPTPLTSGGTDTQYF.

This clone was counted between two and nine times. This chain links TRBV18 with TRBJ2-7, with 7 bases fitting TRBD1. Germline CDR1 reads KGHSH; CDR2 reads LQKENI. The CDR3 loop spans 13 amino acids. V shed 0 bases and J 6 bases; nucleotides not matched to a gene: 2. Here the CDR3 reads CASSPPAGGEQYF. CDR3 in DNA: TGTGCCAGCTCACCACCGGCAGGGGGCGAGCAGTACTTC.

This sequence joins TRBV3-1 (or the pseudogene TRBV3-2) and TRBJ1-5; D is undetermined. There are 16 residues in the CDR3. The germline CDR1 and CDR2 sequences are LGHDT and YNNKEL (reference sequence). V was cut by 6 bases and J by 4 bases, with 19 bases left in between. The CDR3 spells CASRGIGLEINQPQHF. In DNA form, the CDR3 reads TGTGCCAGCAGGGGGATAGGATTAGAGATTAATCAGCCCCAGCATTTT.

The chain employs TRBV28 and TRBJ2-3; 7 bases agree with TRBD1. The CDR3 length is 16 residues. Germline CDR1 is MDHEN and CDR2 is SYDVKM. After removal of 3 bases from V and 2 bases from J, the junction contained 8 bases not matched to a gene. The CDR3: CASSFSGGGFTDTQYF. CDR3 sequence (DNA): TGTGCCAGCAGTTTCTCAGGGGGTGGGTTCACAGATACGCAGTATTTT. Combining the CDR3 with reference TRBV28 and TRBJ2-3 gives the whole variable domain DVKVTQSSRYLVKRTGEKVFLECVQDMDHENMFWYRQDPGLGLRLIYFSYDVKMKEKGDIPEGYSVSREKKERFSLILESASTNQTSMYLCASSFSGGGFTDTQYFGPGTRLTVL.

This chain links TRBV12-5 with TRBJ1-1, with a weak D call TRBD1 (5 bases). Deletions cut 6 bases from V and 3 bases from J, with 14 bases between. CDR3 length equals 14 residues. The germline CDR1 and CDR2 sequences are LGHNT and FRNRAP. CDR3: CASGPTGSYTEAFF. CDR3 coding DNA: TGTGCTAGTGGGCCCACAGGATCGTACACTGAAGCTTTCTTT.

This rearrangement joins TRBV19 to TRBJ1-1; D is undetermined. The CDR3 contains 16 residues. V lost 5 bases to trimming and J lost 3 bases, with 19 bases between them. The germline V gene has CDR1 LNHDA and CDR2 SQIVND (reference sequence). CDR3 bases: TGTGCCAGTAGTGCCCGTTGGGGTAATTTATACACTGAAGCTTTCTTT. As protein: CASSARWGNLYTEAFF.

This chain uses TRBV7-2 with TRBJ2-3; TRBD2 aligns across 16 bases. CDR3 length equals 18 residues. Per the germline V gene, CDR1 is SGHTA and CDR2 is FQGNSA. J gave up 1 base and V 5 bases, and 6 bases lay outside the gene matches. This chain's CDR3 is CASSPGLAGGRGTDTQYF. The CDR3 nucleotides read TGTGCCAGCAGCCCGGGACTAGCGGGGGGGCGGGGCACAGATACGCAGTATTTT.

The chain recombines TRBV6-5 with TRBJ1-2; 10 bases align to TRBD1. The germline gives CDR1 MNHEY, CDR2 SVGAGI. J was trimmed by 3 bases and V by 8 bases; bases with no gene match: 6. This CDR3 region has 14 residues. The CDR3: CASAGTGDYYGYTF. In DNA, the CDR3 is TGTGCCAGCGCCGGGACAGGGGATTACTATGGCTACACCTTC.

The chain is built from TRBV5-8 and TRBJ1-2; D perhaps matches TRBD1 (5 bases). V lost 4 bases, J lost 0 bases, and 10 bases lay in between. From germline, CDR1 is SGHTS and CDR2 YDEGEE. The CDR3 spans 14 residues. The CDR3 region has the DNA TGTGCCAGCAGCACTGGGGGACCTAACTATGGCTACACCTTC. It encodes CASSTGGPNYGYTF.

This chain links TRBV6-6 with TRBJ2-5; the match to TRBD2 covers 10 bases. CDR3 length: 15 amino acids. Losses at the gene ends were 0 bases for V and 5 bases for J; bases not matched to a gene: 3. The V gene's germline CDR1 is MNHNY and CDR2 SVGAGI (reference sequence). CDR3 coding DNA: TGTGCCAGCAGTTACTCGAAGCGGGGGGGGGAGACCCAGTACTTC. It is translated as CASSYSKRGGETQYF.

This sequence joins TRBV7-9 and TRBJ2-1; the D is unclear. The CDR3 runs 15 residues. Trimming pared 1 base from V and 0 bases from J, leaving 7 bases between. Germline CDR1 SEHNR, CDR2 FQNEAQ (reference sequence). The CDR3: CASSLGVSSYNEQFF. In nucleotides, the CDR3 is TGTGCCAGCAGCTTAGGGGTAAGCTCCTACAATGAGCAGTTCTTC.

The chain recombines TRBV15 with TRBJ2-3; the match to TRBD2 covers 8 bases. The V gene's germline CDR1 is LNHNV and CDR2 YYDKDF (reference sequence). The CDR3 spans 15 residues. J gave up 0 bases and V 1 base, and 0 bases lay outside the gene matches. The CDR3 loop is CATSRGTSSTDTQYF. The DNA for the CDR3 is TGTGCCACCAGCAGAGGGACTAGCAGCACAGATACGCAGTATTTT.